Sequencing of this TCR beta chain was carried out in a study of cytomegalovirus exposure and HLA in healthy donors (dated by TCRdb to about 2017). With regard to the full study: According to a later analysis, the roughly 130 validation repertoires were produced on the same platform as the roughly 600 repertoires of the first cohort. The study aimed to test whether cataloging public T cell receptors could reveal signatures of past pathogen exposure. Besides the first cohort of hundreds of subjects, a separate validation cohort made up of 120 different subjects was used. High-throughput TCR immunosequencing, statistical association of individual TCRs with disease status, and machine learning were combined to predict cytomegalovirus infection status.

Donors formed part of the validation cohort, which comprised 120 subjects and was distinct from the first cohort of fewer than 750 subjects. Results the study describes overall, beyond this receptor: In vitro tests confirmed that a few of the cytomegalovirus-associated TCR beta chains recognize cytomegalovirus antigens. The classifier was reported to diagnose cytomegalovirus status with high specificity and sensitivity in both the original cohort and the validation cohort. The study gave a list of about 150 TCR beta chains associated with cytomegalovirus. The validation cohort had no HLA typing available for a later analysis, so co-occurrence within that cohort was assessed over all 120 repertoires. While some public TCRs were present in many individuals, most TCR sequences turned up only very rarely across donors. Subsequent analysis determined that TCRs grouped into clusters in the first cohort also showed a tendency toward co-occurrence across the approximately 120 validation repertoires, and about 93% of cluster scores exceeded 0. According to the authors, the approach could potentially be generalized to other disease states and immunological phenotypes.

Of note for this clone: The target of this receptor is not known. The input lacks base qualities; no much larger clone sits a single base away.

The library was built by means of the immunoSEQ multiplex PCR assay. The authors' pipeline ran thus. A statistical classification framework was built to diagnose cytomegalovirus status from the catalog of TCR beta chain sequences. Imported from immuneACCESS, the table was reduced by TCRdb to in-frame sequences with V and J called. These copies leave out some clones; in studies compared against another copy, an unresolved V gene accounts for under half, and the cause of the remainder is not known. The DNA gave D and trimming, while V, J and clone size come from that table. For this sample there are about 170,000 clones; 80% to 90% appear just once. Roughly 1.4% of the sample belongs to the ten largest clones. The CDR3 sequence holds 14 residues, the cysteine and phenylalanine included. Only the CDR3 region is kept as DNA, spanning 42 bases read in frame from base 1. The germline V gene sets CDR1 to SNHLY and CDR2 to FYNNEI. V is cut back by 4 bases and J by 7 bases, with 7 bases in the junction unmatched.

The receptor was derived from a woman aged 25-40 years in good health and CMV-seronegative. The chain couples TRBV2 to TRBJ2-5, with 9 bases aligning to TRBD1. The sequencing input was PBMCs. For the CDR3, the sequence is CASSVGTGWATQYF. The nucleotide sequence is TGTGCCAGCAGTGTGGGGACAGGGTGGGCGACCCAGTACTTC.